A selection of T cell receptor beta chains follows, all from one sample in a study of Ad26.COV2.S vaccination and SARS-CoV-2 variants. This table comes from immunoSEQ multiplex PCR, and its TCRdb copy is limited to in-frame clones, with some not included. The data contain roughly 400,000 clones, about 91% of them singletons. The sequencing used peripheral blood, collected in a trial of Ad26.COV2.S vaccine versus placebo. Receptors were obtained from a person aged 18 to 59 who received the Ad26.COV2.S COVID-19 vaccine or a placebo. CDR3s include the opening cysteine and the closing phenylalanine or tryptophan. The D gene is left open where the match is weak. Clone size, where shown, is once, few, many, or a class for clones that have expanded.

size: -; V: TRBV27; D: -; J: TRBJ2-6; CDR3: CASSLSPIPGANVLTF; DNA: TGTGCCAGCAGTTTATCTCCAATCCCTGGGGCCAACGTCCTGACTTTC
size: -; V: TRBV4-1; D: -; J: TRBJ2-5; CDR3: CASSQAGGETQYF; DNA: TGCGCCAGCAGCCAAGCCGGGGGAGAGACCCAGTACTTC
size: once; V: TRBV19; D: -; J: TRBJ2-1; CDR3: CASSISPGESSYNEQFF; DNA: TGTGCCAGTAGTATCTCCCCCGGTGAGAGCTCCTACAATGAGCAGTTCTTC
size: -; V: TRBV7-2; D: -; J: TRBJ1-6; CDR3: CASSLVRALSYNSPLHF; DNA: TGTGCCAGCAGCTTAGTGAGGGCATTATCCTATAATTCACCCCTCCACTTT
size: -; V: TRBV5-6; D: -; J: TRBJ2-7; CDR3: CASSSGPTYEQYF; DNA: TGTGCCAGCAGCTCCGGACCAACCTACGAGCAGTACTTC
size: -; V: TRBV6-2/TRBV6-3; D: TRBD1; J: TRBJ1-5; CDR3: CASSLQGSGQPQHF; DNA: TGTGCCAGCAGTTTACAGGGGTCGGGTCAGCCCCAGCATTTT
size: -; V: TRBV4-1; D: TRBD2; J: TRBJ2-7; CDR3: CASSQVLGLAEIFSYEQYF; DNA: TGCGCCAGCAGCCAAGTACTGGGACTAGCGGAGATTTTCTCCTACGAGCAGTACTTC
size: few; V: TRBV14; D: -; J: TRBJ2-1; CDR3: CASSQDWGKKGEQFF; DNA: TGTGCCAGCAGCCAAGATTGGGGGAAAAAAGGTGAGCAGTTCTTC
size: -; V: TRBV30; D: -; J: TRBJ1-4; CDR3: CAWMETATNEKLFF; DNA: TGTGCCTGGATGGAGACCGCAACTAATGAAAAACTGTTTTTT
size: many; V: TRBV4-2; D: -; J: TRBJ2-7; CDR3: CASSPSASSYEQYF; DNA: TGTGCCAGCAGCCCTAGCGCCAGCTCCTACGAGCAGTACTTC
size: few; V: TRBV4-1; D: TRBD2; J: TRBJ2-7; CDR3: CASSLATSGSYEQYF; DNA: TGCGCCAGCAGCCTGGCGACTAGCGGATCCTACGAGCAGTACTTC
size: once; V: TRBV6-6; D: -; J: TRBJ2-1; CDR3: CASSGGSDEQFF; DNA: TGTGCCAGCAGTGGGGGGTCCGATGAGCAGTTCTTC
size: -; V: TRBV6-1; D: -; J: TRBJ2-1; CDR3: CASSEDETTTYNEQFF; DNA: TGTGCCAGCAGTGAAGACGAGACTACCACATACAATGAGCAGTTCTTC
size: few; V: TRBV7-3; D: TRBD2; J: TRBJ2-3; CDR3: CASSLASGSTDTQYF; DNA: TGTGCCAGCAGCTTGGCTAGCGGGAGCACAGATACGCAGTATTTT
size: -; V: TRBV11-1; D: -; J: TRBJ2-2; CDR3: CASSLLNTGELFF; DNA: TGTGCCAGCAGCCTTCTAAACACCGGGGAGCTGTTTTTT
size: -; V: TRBV5-8; D: TRBD1; J: TRBJ2-1; CDR3: CASSLWAGGEYNEQFF; DNA: TGTGCCAGCAGCTTGTGGGCAGGGGGCGAGTACAATGAGCAGTTCTTC
size: -; V: TRBV19; D: -; J: TRBJ2-7; CDR3: CASSASSYEQYF; DNA: TGTGCCAGTAGCGCATCCTCCTACGAGCAGTACTTC
size: once; V: TRBV9; D: TRBD2; J: TRBJ2-3; CDR3: CASSSQAGGITDTQYF; DNA: TGTGCCAGCAGCTCCCAAGCGGGAGGGATCACAGATACGCAGTATTTT
size: -; V: TRBV3-1/TRBV3-2; D: TRBD1; J: TRBJ1-5; CDR3: CASSHTGTGGCQPQHF; DNA: TGTGCCAGCAGCCATACGGGGACAGGGGGCTGTCAGCCCCAGCATTTT
size: -; V: TRBV28; D: TRBD2; J: TRBJ2-4; CDR3: CASSPPGLANIQYF; DNA: TGTGCCAGCAGTCCCCCGGGACTAGCGAACATTCAGTACTTC
size: -; V: TRBV6-5; D: TRBD1; J: TRBJ1-2; CDR3: CASSYTGAGYTF; DNA: TGTGCCAGCAGTTACACAGGGGCTGGCTACACCTTC
size: -; V: TRBV7-9; D: TRBD1; J: TRBJ1-1; CDR3: CASSLQQGGTEAFF; DNA: TGTGCCAGCAGCTTACAACAGGGGGGCACTGAAGCTTTCTTT
size: -; V: TRBV25-1; D: -; J: TRBJ1-1; CDR3: CASRWGGTEAFF; DNA: TGTGCCAGCCGATGGGGAGGAACTGAAGCTTTCTTT
size: -; V: TRBV28; D: -; J: TRBJ1-6; CDR3: CASSLQKYNSPLHF; DNA: TGTGCCAGCAGTTTACAAAAATATAATTCACCCCTCCACTTT
size: -; V: TRBV27; D: -; J: TRBJ2-7; CDR3: CASSLRASRPGGAYEQYF; DNA: TGTGCCAGCAGTTTAAGGGCCAGCAGGCCCGGGGGAGCCTACGAGCAGTACTTC
size: -; V: TRBV10-3; D: TRBD2; J: TRBJ2-1; CDR3: CAISVPSGTSNEQFF; DNA: TGTGCCATCAGCGTCCCTAGCGGAACCTCCAATGAGCAGTTCTTC
size: -; V: TRBV3-1/TRBV3-2; D: -; J: TRBJ2-1; CDR3: CASSQGRTYNEQFF; DNA: TGTGCCAGCAGCCAGGGGAGGACTTACAATGAGCAGTTCTTC
size: -; V: TRBV6-5; D: -; J: TRBJ2-7; CDR3: CASSRSFADEQYF; DNA: TGTGCCAGCAGTCGCTCATTTGCGGACGAGCAGTACTTC
size: -; V: TRBV29-1; D: TRBD1; J: TRBJ2-1; CDR3: CSVGTGTGRNEQFF; DNA: TGCAGCGTTGGAACCGGGACAGGGCGCAATGAGCAGTTCTTC
size: -; V: TRBV29-1; D: TRBD2; J: TRBJ2-1; CDR3: CSGTSSRAGTYNEQFF; DNA: TGCAGCGGCACGTCCTCTAGAGCGGGGACCTACAATGAGCAGTTCTTC
size: -; V: TRBV6-5; D: -; J: TRBJ2-7; CDR3: CASRWGVRYEQYF; DNA: TGTGCCAGCAGGTGGGGCGTTAGATACGAGCAGTACTTC
size: -; V: TRBV19; D: TRBD2; J: TRBJ2-3; CDR3: CASSIKASGFTDTQYF; DNA: TGTGCCAGTAGTATCAAGGCTAGCGGGTTCACAGATACGCAGTATTTT
size: -; V: TRBV11-3; D: -; J: TRBJ2-1; CDR3: CASSSLTRLAPGEQFF; DNA: TGTGCCAGCAGCTCCTTGACGCGACTGGCCCCGGGTGAGCAGTTCTTC
size: -; V: TRBV7-3; D: -; J: TRBJ2-2; CDR3: CASSSRRADTGELFF; DNA: TGTGCCAGCAGCTCACGCCGGGCCGACACCGGGGAGCTGTTTTTT
size: -; V: TRBV5-1; D: -; J: TRBJ2-5; CDR3: CASSRGWGETQYF; DNA: TGCGCCAGCAGCCGGGGCTGGGGAGAGACCCAGTACTTC
size: -; V: TRBV18; D: -; J: TRBJ1-4; CDR3: CASSPGGRPEKLFF; DNA: TGTGCCAGCTCCCCCGGAGGGCGACCTGAAAAACTGTTTTTT
size: -; V: TRBV3-1/TRBV3-2; D: TRBD2; J: TRBJ2-1; CDR3: CASSPSASGSNEQFF; DNA: TGTGCCAGCAGCCCTAGCGCTAGCGGGAGCAATGAGCAGTTCTTC
size: -; V: TRBV13; D: TRBD1; J: TRBJ2-7; CDR3: CASSPGQRNYEQYF; DNA: TGTGCCAGCAGCCCGGGACAGCGAAACTACGAGCAGTACTTC
size: few; V: TRBV28; D: TRBD1; J: TRBJ1-2; CDR3: CASSARGLVYGYTF; DNA: TGTGCCAGCAGTGCAAGGGGGCTGGTTTATGGCTACACCTTC
size: few; V: TRBV9; D: -; J: TRBJ2-2; CDR3: CASSPRTRYTGELFF; DNA: TGTGCCAGCAGCCCCCGGACCAGGTACACCGGGGAGCTGTTTTTT
size: -; V: TRBV19; D: TRBD2; J: TRBJ2-7; CDR3: CASSLLARASYEQYF; DNA: TGTGCCAGTAGTTTACTAGCGAGAGCCTCCTACGAGCAGTACTTC
size: -; V: TRBV10-3; D: TRBD1; J: TRBJ1-3; CDR3: CAISDYGTASGNTIYF; DNA: TGTGCCATCAGTGACTATGGGACAGCCTCTGGAAACACCATATATTTT
size: -; V: TRBV19; D: TRBD2; J: TRBJ2-1; CDR3: CASSTTITGTSIEQFF; DNA: TGTGCCAGTAGTACAACCATCACGGGGACTAGCATTGAGCAGTTCTTC
size: -; V: TRBV24-1; D: -; J: TRBJ1-5; CDR3: CATPYGPVNQPQHF; DNA: TGTGCCACCCCTTACGGACCCGTTAATCAGCCCCAGCATTTT
size: once; V: TRBV7-9; D: -; J: TRBJ2-1; CDR3: CASSRLQSYNEQFF; DNA: TGTGCCAGCAGCCGACTGCAATCCTACAATGAGCAGTTCTTC
size: -; V: TRBV30; D: -; J: TRBJ2-7; CDR3: CAWGIGPYEQYF; DNA: TGTGCCTGGGGGATCGGGCCCTACGAGCAGTACTTC
size: -; V: TRBV11-2; D: TRBD1; J: TRBJ2-2; CDR3: CASSLDLGTGVYGELFF; DNA: TGTGCCAGCAGCTTAGATCTCGGGACAGGGGTCTACGGGGAGCTGTTTTTT
size: -; V: TRBV7-2; D: TRBD1; J: TRBJ1-6; CDR3: CASSRTGVGSPLHF; DNA: TGTGCCAGCAGCCGGACAGGGGTGGGCTCACCCCTCCACTTT
size: -; V: TRBV6-6; D: TRBD1; J: TRBJ1-4; CDR3: CASSYQTGTNEKLFF; DNA: TGTGCCAGCAGTTACCAGACAGGGACTAATGAAAAACTGTTTTTT
size: few; V: TRBV5-1; D: TRBD1; J: TRBJ1-6; CDR3: CASSLQQGMNSPLHF; DNA: TGCGCCAGCAGCTTGCAACAGGGGATGAATTCACCCCTCCACTTT
size: -; V: TRBV7-9; D: TRBD2; J: TRBJ2-1; CDR3: CASSLEAGGPGVF; DNA: TGTGCCAGCAGCTTAGAAGCGGGAGGGCCAGGGGTCTTC
size: -; V: TRBV7-2; D: -; J: TRBJ1-6; CDR3: CASSLDSGSPLHF; DNA: TGTGCCAGCAGCTTAGATTCAGGGTCACCCCTCCACTTT
size: -; V: TRBV24-1; D: TRBD1; J: TRBJ2-3; CDR3: CATSDFRTGGTDTQYF; DNA: TGTGCCACCAGTGATTTCCGGACAGGGGGCACAGATACGCAGTATTTT
size: -; V: TRBV12-5; D: TRBD2; J: TRBJ2-7; CDR3: CASGLAGGRAVYEQYF; DNA: TGTGCTAGTGGCCTAGCCGGCGGGAGGGCCGTCTACGAGCAGTACTTC
size: -; V: TRBV12-3/TRBV12-4; D: -; J: TRBJ1-2; CDR3: CASSLRTGYGYTF; DNA: TGTGCCAGCAGTCTCCGCACGGGGTATGGCTACACCTTC
size: once; V: TRBV19; D: TRBD2; J: TRBJ2-1; CDR3: CARPKGTSGSNEQFF; DNA: TGTGCCAGGCCTAAGGGGACTAGCGGGAGCAATGAGCAGTTCTTC
size: -; V: TRBV24-1; D: -; J: TRBJ1-3; CDR3: CATSDSGNTIYF; DNA: TGTGCCACCAGTGATTCTGGAAACACCATATATTTT
size: -; V: TRBV27; D: TRBD1; J: TRBJ2-1; CDR3: CASSITGTGKIEQFF; DNA: TGTGCCAGCAGTATCACCGGGACAGGGAAGATTGAGCAGTTCTTC
size: -; V: TRBV27; D: TRBD1; J: TRBJ2-7; CDR3: CATNDLGTGINEQYF; DNA: TGTGCCACCAATGACCTCGGGACAGGGATCAACGAGCAGTACTTC
size: -; V: TRBV18; D: -; J: TRBJ2-2; CDR3: CASSPRQGGTGELFF; DNA: TGTGCCAGCTCACCAAGGCAGGGCGGCACCGGGGAGCTGTTTTTT